A single sample is the source of the 9 T cell receptor beta chains below, sequenced in a study of blood T cells in healthy people across ages. A second PCR of about 7 to 11 cycles used a sample-barcoded 5' primer and a J-beta primer mix. Using its own MiXCR run on the 5' RACE reads, TCRdb lists one record per CDR3 protein. Of hundreds of thousands of distinct CDR3 sequences in the sample, around two fifths are singletons; the top ten hold approximately 20%. Sequenced sample: blood. These receptors were collected from a man in his 60s in good health.

This clonotype was picked up a small number of times. The chain carries TRBV7-2 and TRBJ2-7, with TRBD2 identical over 7 bases. Trimming at V came to 5 bases and at J to 3 bases, leaving 13 bases not matched to a gene. The CDR3 has 16 residues. The germline V gene encodes CDR1 SGHTA and CDR2 FQGNSA. The CDR3 bases are TGTGCCAGCAGCCTTGGGGGGGGTAGGGCTAACTACGAGCAGTACTTC. As protein: CASSLGGGRANYEQYF.

This clonotype was counted ten times or more. The chain recombines TRBV28 with TRBJ1-4; D is possibly TRBD1 (5 bases). CDR3 length: 15 residues. The V end lost 7 bases, the J end lost 7 bases, and 19 bases lay between the germline ends. In germline, CDR1 is MDHEN, CDR2 SYDVKM. CDR3 in amino acids: CASTLSGREREKLFF. The DNA for the CDR3 is TGTGCCAGCACCCTGTCGGGCAGGGAGCGTGAAAAACTGTTTTTT.

This chain links TRBV7-2 with TRBJ2-2; D unclear. The CDR3 sequence is 16 residues long. Germline V CDR1 and CDR2: SGHTA, FQGNSA. Deletions cut 5 bases from V and 2 bases from J, with 15 bases between. The CDR3 loop is CASSLWTAYNTGELFF. CDR3 DNA: TGTGCCAGCAGCCTTTGGACCGCCTACAACACCGGGGAGCTGTTTTTT. The full variable domain, with the rest looked up from reference TRBV7-2 and TRBJ2-2, is GAGVSQSPSNKVTEKGKDVELRCDPISGHTALYWYRQSLGQGLEFLIYFQGNSAPDKSGLPSDRFSAERTGGSVSTLTIQRTQQEDSAVYLCASSLWTAYNTGELFFGEGSRLTVL.

This chain links TRBV11-2 with TRBJ2-5; D tentatively reads TRBD1 or TRBD2 (5 bases each). V was shortened by 4 bases and J by 3 bases, with 21 bases between the two germline ends. The CDR3 consists of 17 residues. Germline-derived CDR1 and CDR2 are SGHAT and FQNNGV. As DNA, the CDR3 is TGTGCCAGCAGCTCCATCGGGACGGCGCTAACCAAAGAGACCCAGTACTTC. Its translation: CASSSIGTALTKETQYF.

This clonotype has a handful of counts. V usage is TRBV29-1 and J usage is TRBJ1-2; 8 positions match TRBD1. CDR1 is SQVTM and CDR2 is ANQGSEA in the germline V gene. V gave up 7 bases and J gave up 5 bases; unmatched junction bases: 9. This CDR3 spans 13 amino acids. CDR3 protein: CSAGGQGGYGYTF. The CDR3 DNA reads TGCAGCGCCGGCGGACAGGGCGGGTATGGCTACACCTTC. Supplemented by reference TRBV29-1 and TRBJ1-2, the full variable domain reads SAVISQKPSRDICQRGTSLTIQCQVDSQVTMMFWYRQQPGQSLTLIATANQGSEATYESGFVIDKFPISRPNLTFSTLTVSNMSPEDSSIYLCSAGGQGGYGYTFGSGTRLTVV.

V usage is TRBV5-6 and J usage is TRBJ2-1; D unresolved. Trimming removed 4 bases at V and 5 bases at J, with 13 bases between. CDR1 and CDR2 (germline): SGHDT, YYEEEE. This CDR3 has 14 residues. Written as DNA, the CDR3 is TGTGCCAGCAGCCCCGCATGGCATAACAATGAGCAGTTCTTC. Its protein is CASSPAWHNNEQFF.

This clonotype was found a few times. The chain combines TRBV20-1 with TRBJ1-2, with D possibly TRBD1 on 6 matching bases. Trimming pared 0 bases from V and 5 bases from J, leaving 13 bases between. This CDR3 contains 14 residues. Germline V gives CDR1 DFQATT, CDR2 SNEGSKA (reference sequence). CDR3 amino acids: CSARDRDTSYGYTF. CDR3 coding DNA: TGCAGTGCTAGAGACCGGGACACCTCTTATGGCTACACCTTC.

This clonotype has only a few counts. The chain combines TRBV7-2 with TRBJ2-7; 7 nucleotides align to TRBD2. The length of the CDR3 is 15 residues. Germline V gene data show CDR1 as SGHTA and CDR2 as FQGNSA. Trimming cost V 4 bases and J 7 bases; bases outside gene matches: 13. The CDR3 is CASSSRTSRLGEQYF. CDR3 nucleotides: TGTGCCAGCAGCTCCCGGACTAGTCGCTTGGGAGAGCAGTACTTC.

This clonotype was counted many times. This chain connects TRBV7-2 to TRBJ2-5; the D is unclear. V shed 2 bases and J shed 1 base, with 11 bases lying between them. The V gene's germline CDR1 is SGHTA and CDR2 FQGNSA. The CDR3 runs 15 residues. The CDR3 DNA reads TGTGCCAGCAGCTTACAACAAGTACCCCAAGAGACCCAGTACTTC. It translates to CASSLQQVPQETQYF.